The TCR beta chain described here comes from a study of radiotherapy plus CTLA-4 blockade in lung cancer. Overall study findings and caveats: Per reports, early blood T cell clone dynamics, plus interferon-beta, forecast response most strongly.

As for this clone: The antigen remains undetermined.

The CDR3 is 13 residues long. Germline V gene sequence: CDR1 MNHNY, CDR2 SVGAGI (reference sequence). V was trimmed by 5 bases and J by 3 bases, leaving 11 bases between them. Libraries were prepared by immunoSEQ multiplex PCR; TCRdb keeps only in-frame clonotypes and omits some of them. In the table there are 85,000 to 120,000 clones, about 83% of which are singletons. V is TRBV6-6 and J is TRBJ2-7; TRBD2 is a possible D gene (6 bases). The source is a human donor with non-small cell lung cancer that progressed on radiotherapy plus ipilimumab. Some clones in this sample may be carry-over from other donors' samples. Sample: peripheral blood, taken from a patient treated with radiotherapy plus ipilimumab. The CDR3 loop reads CASSLLGGYEQYF. The DNA of the CDR3 is TGTGCCAGCAGTCTCCTGGGAGGCTACGAGCAGTACTTC.